The rows below give T cell receptor beta chains drawn from one sample of a study of shared clonotypes between healthy human individuals. Here immunoSEQ multiplex PCR was the method, and the copy in TCRdb shows in-frame clones only, minus some. Of 2 million to 2.5 million clones listed, roughly 92% are singletons. The sequencing sample was made of naive CD4+ T cells from PBMCs. The receptors originated from a man in his late teens or twenties in good health. Some clones in this sample may be carry-over from other donors' samples. The CDR3 runs from the conserved cysteine through the conserved F or W. Fields, in order: J gene, D gene, V gene, clone size, CDR3 protein, CDR3 DNA. A D gene is named only where the DNA matches it firmly. A clone size is listed for some rows: how often the clone was seen (once, few, many), or a class if it is expanded.

>TRBJ2-3|TRBD2|TRBV29-1|.
CSRRDRLAGYVSYSDTQYF
TGCAGCCGTCGCGATCGACTAGCGGGATATGTATCATATTCGGATACGCAGTATTTT
>TRBJ2-2|.|TRBV6-5|.
CASTHRVPGELFF
TGTGCCAGCACCCACAGGGTACCCGGGGAGCTGTTTTTT
>TRBJ2-1|TRBD2|TRBV4-1|.
CASSQDRSSGGIHNEQFF
TGCGCCAGCAGCCAAGATCGGTCTAGCGGAGGTATTCACAATGAGCAGTTCTTC
>TRBJ2-1|TRBD1|TRBV5-1|.
CASNRQGFYNEQFF
TGCGCCAGCAATAGACAGGGGTTCTACAATGAGCAGTTCTTC
>TRBJ2-6|.|TRBV2|.
CASRVSGANVLTF
TGTGCCAGCAGGGTCTCTGGGGCCAACGTCCTGACTTTC
>TRBJ1-1|TRBD1|TRBV5-6|.
CASSLGQVMNTEAFF
TGTGCCAGCAGCCTGGGACAGGTGATGAACACTGAAGCTTTCTTT
>TRBJ2-2|.|TRBV5-1|.
CASSPDRGFTGELFF
TGCGCCAGCAGCCCCGATCGGGGGTTCACCGGGGAGCTGTTTTTT
>TRBJ2-7|TRBD2|TRBV28|.
CASSPSPGRRYEQYF
TGTGCCAGCAGTCCGTCACCCGGGAGGCGGTACGAGCAGTACTTC
>TRBJ1-1|.|TRBV30|few
CAWSVGDGRFTEAFF
TGTGCCTGGAGTGTTGGAGACGGCAGGTTCACTGAAGCTTTCTTT
>TRBJ1-5|.|TRBV4-3|.
CASSQDNWAGQPQHF
TGCGCCAGCAGCCAAGATAACTGGGCCGGACAGCCCCAGCATTTT
>TRBJ1-3|TRBD1|TRBV5-1|.
CASSSQPGTGAGNTIYF
TGCGCCAGCAGCTCACAACCCGGGACAGGGGCCGGAAACACCATATATTTT
>TRBJ1-1|.|TRBV28|once
CASSLRRGQPEAFF
TGTGCCAGCAGTCTCCGGAGAGGGCAGCCAGAAGCTTTCTTT
>TRBJ2-1|.|TRBV28|.
CASSTGTPREQFF
TGTGCCAGCAGCACCGGGACCCCCCGGGAGCAGTTCTTC
>TRBJ2-7|.|TRBV4-3|.
CASSQDLNGPPGAYEQYF
TGCGCCAGCAGCCAAGATCTTAACGGACCTCCGGGAGCCTACGAGCAGTACTTC
>TRBJ1-3|.|TRBV5-1|.
CASSHRGESSGNTIYF
TGCGCCAGCAGCCATCGAGGGGAGAGCTCTGGAAACACCATATATTTT
>TRBJ2-7|TRBD1|TRBV18|.
CASSPGSGTGGSSGYEQYF
TGTGCCAGCTCACCCGGCTCCGGGACAGGGGGTTCTTCGGGTTACGAGCAGTACTTC
>TRBJ2-7|TRBD2|TRBV25-1|once
CASSDASGRPRIGEQYF
TGTGCCAGCAGTGACGCTAGCGGGAGGCCCCGCATAGGGGAGCAGTACTTC
>TRBJ1-5|.|TRBV4-1|.
CASSRTVGQPQHF
TGCGCCAGCAGCCGAACGGTGGGTCAGCCCCAGCATTTT
>TRBJ1-2|TRBD1|TRBV2|.
CASSRTVLRDRVGYGYTF
TGTGCCAGCAGTAGGACCGTTCTTAGGGACAGGGTTGGCTATGGCTACACCTTC
>TRBJ2-1|TRBD1|TRBV9|.
CASSSPAPGDRGRVEINNEQFF
TGTGCCAGCAGCAGCCCGGCCCCCGGAGACAGGGGGCGGGTTGAGATTAACAATGAGCAGTTCTTC
>TRBJ2-5|.|TRBV4-3|.
CASSQGNTPRETQYF
TGCGCCAGCAGCCAAGGCAACACACCCAGAGAGACCCAGTACTTC
>TRBJ1-5|.|TRBV10-3|.
CAISDRNGFNQPQHF
TGTGCCATCAGTGATCGGAACGGATTCAATCAGCCCCAGCATTTT
>TRBJ1-2|.|TRBV2|.
CASSPPVGGYTF
TGTGCCAGCAGCCCCCCTGTGGGTGGCTACACCTTC
>TRBJ2-1|.|TRBV18|.
CASSPPVINEQFF
TGTGCCAGCTCACCACCCGTTATCAATGAGCAGTTCTTC
>TRBJ1-1|.|TRBV20-1|.
CSASKAPGAFF
TGCAGTGCCTCAAAAGCCCCAGGAGCTTTCTTT
>TRBJ2-2|TRBD2|TRBV5-1|.
CASHFGGVPGELFF
TGCGCCAGCCATTTCGGGGGGGTCCCCGGGGAGCTGTTTTTT
>TRBJ1-4|TRBD1|TRBV28|.
CASSWSETGWGSGKLFF
TGTGCCAGCAGTTGGTCCGAGACAGGGTGGGGATCTGGAAAACTGTTTTTT
>TRBJ2-1|.|TRBV9|.
CASSDLRGPNEQFF
TGTGCCAGCAGCGACCTCAGGGGTCCCAATGAGCAGTTCTTC
>TRBJ2-1|TRBD1|TRBV5-1|.
CATGTANSYNEQFF
TGCGCCACCGGGACAGCAAACTCCTACAATGAGCAGTTCTTC
>TRBJ1-2|TRBD1|TRBV14|.
CASSRYMDRVYGYTF
TGTGCCAGCAGCCGATACATGGACAGGGTCTATGGCTACACCTTC
>TRBJ2-7|.|TRBV5-5|.
CASSLGPGTISYEQYF
TGTGCCAGCAGCTTGGGTCCGGGGACGATCTCCTACGAGCAGTACTTC
>TRBJ1-6|.|TRBV4-2|.
CASSQFNSPLHF
TGTGCCAGCAGCCAATTTAATTCACCCCTCCACTTT
>TRBJ2-7|.|TRBV10-3|once
CAISEFQQGEQYF
TGTGCCATCAGTGAGTTCCAACAGGGCGAGCAGTACTTC
>TRBJ1-1|.|TRBV7-9|.
CASSLVANTEAFF
TGTGCCAGCAGCTTAGTGGCAAACACTGAAGCTTTCTTT
>TRBJ2-7|.|TRBV5-1|once
CASSDPGRDHEQYF
TGCGCCAGCAGCGATCCGGGCAGGGACCACGAGCAGTACTTC
>TRBJ2-7|TRBD2|TRBV2|few
CASSGTSGYEQYF
TGTGCCAGCAGTGGGACTAGCGGCTACGAGCAGTACTTC
>TRBJ1-4|.|TRBV28|.
CASSRAEAQGEKLFF
TGTGCCAGCAGCCGTGCCGAGGCCCAAGGGGAAAAACTGTTTTTT
>TRBJ2-7|.|TRBV9|.
CASSVASGLYYEQYF
TGTGCCAGCAGCGTAGCGTCAGGCCTGTACTACGAGCAGTACTTC